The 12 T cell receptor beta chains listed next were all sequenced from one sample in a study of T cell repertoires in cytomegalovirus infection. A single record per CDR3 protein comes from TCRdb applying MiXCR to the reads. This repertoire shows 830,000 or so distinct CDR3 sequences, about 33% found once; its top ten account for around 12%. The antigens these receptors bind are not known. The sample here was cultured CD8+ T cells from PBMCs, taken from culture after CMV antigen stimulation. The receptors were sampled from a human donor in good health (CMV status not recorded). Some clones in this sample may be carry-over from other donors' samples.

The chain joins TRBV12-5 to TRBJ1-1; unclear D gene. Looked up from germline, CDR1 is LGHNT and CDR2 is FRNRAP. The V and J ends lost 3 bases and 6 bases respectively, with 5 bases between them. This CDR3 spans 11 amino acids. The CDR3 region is CASGFLSEAFF. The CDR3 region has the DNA TGTGCTAGTGGTTTCCTCTCTGAAGCTTTCTTT.

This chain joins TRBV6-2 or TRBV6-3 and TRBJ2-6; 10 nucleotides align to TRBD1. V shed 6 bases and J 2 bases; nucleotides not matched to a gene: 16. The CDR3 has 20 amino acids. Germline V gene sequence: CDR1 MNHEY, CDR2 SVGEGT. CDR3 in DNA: TGTGCCAGCAGCTCCTCGCGACGACAGGGGGCGCTCGCTGGGGCCAACGTCCTGACTTTC. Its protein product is CASSSSRRQGALAGANVLTF.

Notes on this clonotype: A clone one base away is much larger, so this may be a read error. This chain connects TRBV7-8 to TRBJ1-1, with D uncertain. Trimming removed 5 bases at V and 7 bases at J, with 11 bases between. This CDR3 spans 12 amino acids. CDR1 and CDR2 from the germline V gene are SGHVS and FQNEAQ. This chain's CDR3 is CASSPVLNEAFF. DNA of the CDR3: TGTGCCAGCAGCCCTGTCCTTAATGAAGCTTTCTTT.

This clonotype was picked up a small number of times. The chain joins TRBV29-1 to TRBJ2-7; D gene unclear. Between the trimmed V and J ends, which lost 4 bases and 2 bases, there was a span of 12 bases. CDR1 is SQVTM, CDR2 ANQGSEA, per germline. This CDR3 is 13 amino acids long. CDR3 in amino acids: CSVGEGQAYEQYF. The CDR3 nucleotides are TGCAGCGTTGGTGAAGGGCAAGCCTACGAGCAGTACTTC.

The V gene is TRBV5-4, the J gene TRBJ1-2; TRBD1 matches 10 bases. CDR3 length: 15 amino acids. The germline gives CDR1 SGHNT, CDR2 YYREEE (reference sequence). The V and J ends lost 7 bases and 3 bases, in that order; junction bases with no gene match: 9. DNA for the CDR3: TGTGCCAGCCGGATGCCAGGACAGGGGGACTATGGCTACACCTTC. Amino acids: CASRMPGQGDYGYTF.

The chain's CDR3 is CASSVDHYSNQPQHF. The CDR3 bases are TGTGCCAGTAGTGTGGACCATTATAGCAATCAGCCCCAGCATTTT. The chain combines TRBV19 with TRBJ1-5; D gene ambiguous. The V end was cut by 5 bases, the J end by 0 bases, with 11 bases between. The CDR3 is 15 amino acids. The germline gives CDR1 LNHDA, CDR2 SQIVND (reference sequence).

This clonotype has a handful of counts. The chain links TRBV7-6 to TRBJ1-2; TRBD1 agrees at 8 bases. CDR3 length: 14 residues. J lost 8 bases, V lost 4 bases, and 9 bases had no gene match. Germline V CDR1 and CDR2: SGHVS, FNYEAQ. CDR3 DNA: TGTGCCAGCAGCTCCCCGGACAGGGAAGGAGGCTACACCTTC. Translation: CASSSPDREGGYTF.

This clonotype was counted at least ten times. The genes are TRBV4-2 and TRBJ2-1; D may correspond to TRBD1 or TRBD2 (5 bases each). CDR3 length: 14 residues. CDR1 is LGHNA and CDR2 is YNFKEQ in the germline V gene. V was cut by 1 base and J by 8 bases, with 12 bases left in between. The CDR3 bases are TGTGCCAGCAGCCAAGCAGGGAAGAGGGATGAGCAGTTCTTC. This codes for CASSQAGKRDEQFF.

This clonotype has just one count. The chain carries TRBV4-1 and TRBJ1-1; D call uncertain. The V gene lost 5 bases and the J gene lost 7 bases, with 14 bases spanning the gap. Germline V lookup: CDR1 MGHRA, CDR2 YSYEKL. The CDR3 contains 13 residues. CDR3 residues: CASSFPGGVEAFF. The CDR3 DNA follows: TGCGCCAGCAGCTTTCCTGGTGGGGTTGAAGCTTTCTTT.

The CDR3 DNA reads TGTGCCAGCAGTTTAGTCGGTACGGGCTACGAGCAGTACGTC. This encodes CASSLVGTGYEQYV. This chain joins TRBV27 and TRBJ2-7; D is unclear. This CDR3 spans 14 amino acids. Germline lookup yields CDR1 MNHEY and CDR2 SMNVEV (reference sequence). V lost 2 bases, J lost 3 bases, and 11 bases lay in between.

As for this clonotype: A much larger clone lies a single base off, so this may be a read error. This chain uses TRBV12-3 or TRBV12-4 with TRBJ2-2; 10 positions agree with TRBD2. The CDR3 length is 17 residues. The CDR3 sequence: CASSFGSGGLNIGELFF. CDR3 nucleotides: TGTGCCAGCAGTTTCGGTAGCGGGGGGCTAAACATCGGGGAGCTGTTTTTT.

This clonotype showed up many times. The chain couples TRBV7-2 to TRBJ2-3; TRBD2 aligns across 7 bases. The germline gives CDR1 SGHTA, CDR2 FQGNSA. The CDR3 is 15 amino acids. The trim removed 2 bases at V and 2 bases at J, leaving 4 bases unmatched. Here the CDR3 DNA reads TGTGCCAGCAGCTTAAGGGAGGGTGCCACAGATACGCAGTATTTT. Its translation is CASSLREGATDTQYF.